This TCR beta chain was sequenced during a study of beta chain features in type 1 diabetes (dated by TCRdb to about 2018). Study-wide context: Patients and healthy donors did not differ in mean age, gender distribution, total cell number or subset yield. A total of 90 million to 120 million sorted cells were examined across all samples, and a strong correlation was observed between cell number per subset and RNA yield. The study compared TCRB repertoires of sorted circulating CD4+ T cell subsets between recently diagnosed type 1 diabetes patients and matched healthy donors. Regulatory and stem cell-like memory subsets were isolated from only 8 patients and roughly eight healthy donors, whereas naive and central memory subsets came from all 30 or so donors. General conclusions and limits of the study: At VDJ recombination sites, patients with type 1 diabetes made fewer insertions and deleted more nucleotides, a pattern implying thymic rearrangement abnormalities. PCR may preferentially amplify shorter templates, but because patient and control samples were amplified and corrected together, any resulting skew would affect both groups equally. Because the HLA sub-analyses included only small numbers of individuals, any influence of HLA type on TCRB rearrangement was left unresolved. Because cDNA was sequenced instead of genomic DNA, highly expressing activated cells could be over-represented, though the groups showed no difference in activation or CD3 levels. The naive, central memory and regulatory TCRB repertoires appeared to resemble one another more closely among patients than among healthy donors. In all four CD4+ subsets, TCRB CDR3 length was moderately but significantly shorter in type 1 diabetes patients.

The High Capacity cDNA Reverse Transcription Kit was used to reverse transcribe all of the isolated RNA, meaning that expressed TCRB transcripts were what got sequenced. Deep immunoSEQ sequencing was applied to naive, central memory and regulatory T cell samples, giving an average of around 4 million total reads per sample. Sorted cells were lysed in RLT buffer, and RNA was extracted using DNase-treated RNeasy Micro or Mini kits according to cell number. Each cell subset was processed separately to prevent cross-contamination, with patient and healthy donor samples processed together. The immunoSEQ multiplex PCR was used to amplify TCRB sequences from cDNA, generating 87-bp fragments that spanned the CDR3 region. Sequencing of the amplicons was performed on the Illumina HiSeq platform. On the authors' methods: Synthetic template baselines were used to correct PCR bias computationally, reads within Hamming distance 2 were collapsed, and singletons that could not be merged were discarded. Reads were aligned to IMGT to assign V, D and J genes, CDR3 length, and insertions or deletions at six rearrangement sites. Clonotype counts were normalized to sorted cell number within each subset before computing true diversity and Gini coefficients with the tcR R package. The overlap coefficient, calculated on TCRB nucleotide sequences, was used to quantify repertoire sharing. As a proxy for the pre-selection repertoire, out-of-frame TCRB sequences from naive cells were analyzed. The table comes from immuneACCESS by way of TCRdb, which keeps in-frame sequences with V and J called. Part of the clones is missing from these tables; in studies checked, under half for an unresolved V gene and the rest for unknown reasons. The DNA was the basis for D and trimming; V, J and clone size are from that table. The sample has 200,000 to 250,000 clones on record, about 10% of them singletons. Of the sample, under 0.035% falls within the top ten clones.

Each donor gave one peripheral blood draw, roughly 110 mL on average, collected into heparinised tubes. A BD FACSAria II was used to sort naive, central memory, regulatory and stem cell-like memory CD4+ T cells with a panel that included CD45RO, CCR7, CD25, CD127, CD95 and CD27. All sorted populations exceeded 95% purity. PBMCs were isolated immediately by Lymphoprep density gradient centrifugation and stained directly without culture. Samples were stained and sorted in pairs, with one healthy donor and one patient per experiment, so that batch effects were minimized. As to this clone: The target of this receptor is not known. Per-base qualities were not stored, and no clone one base away is much larger.

This TCR was recovered from a woman aged 18 to 35 in good health. Specimen: naive CD4+ T cells from blood. This sample's cell subset or site label indicates: true naive CD4+ T cells.

This receptor carries the CDR3 CASSLAWATNEQFF. The DNA is as follows: TGCGCCAGCAGCTTGGCCTGGGCTACGAATGAGCAGTTCTTC. This sequence uses TRBV5-1 and TRBJ2-1; the D gene is unclear. CDR1 is given as SGHRS and CDR2 as YFSETQ, both from the germline V gene. The CDR3 covers 14 residues, taking in both the cysteine and the phenylalanine. The read is trimmed to its CDR3 DNA, 42 bases read in frame from base 1. The V end loses 0 bases and the J end loses 7 bases, and a stretch of 11 bases separates them.